A selection of T cell receptor beta chains follows, all from one sample in a study of blood T cell repertoires in COVID-19. Generated by immunoSEQ multiplex PCR, the TCRdb table keeps only in-frame clones and is missing some. The sample records roughly 80,000 clones, roughly nine tenths being singletons. The specimen was peripheral blood. Every receptor here comes from an older man in a cohort sampled during active COVID-19. Both conserved end residues are part of each CDR3. The D gene is left open where the match is weak. Rows may omit the clone size; those that give it use once, few, many or a size class.

CDR3aa	CDR3nt	v_gene	j_gene	d_gene	abundance
CASSSSGGSYNEQFF	TGTGCCAGCAGCTCCAGCGGGGGAAGTTACAATGAGCAGTTCTTC	TRBV7-7	TRBJ2-1	TRBD2	NA
CASSPRDRGRRQPQETQYF	TGTGCCAGCAGTCCCCGGGACAGGGGGCGCAGACAGCCCCAAGAGACCCAGTACTTC	TRBV27	TRBJ2-5	TRBD1	NA
CASTGQTDQPQHF	TGTGCCAGCACTGGACAGACGGATCAGCCCCAGCATTTT	TRBV2	TRBJ1-5	NA	NA
CASSLGLADYNEQFF	TGTGCCAGCAGCTTGGGACTAGCAGACTACAATGAGCAGTTCTTC	TRBV7-3	TRBJ2-1	TRBD2	NA
CASSQTSGGANEQFF	TGCGCCAGCAGTCAAACTAGCGGGGGGGCCAATGAGCAGTTCTTC	TRBV23-1	TRBJ2-1	TRBD2	NA
CASSRSGGDTGELFF	TGTGCCAGCAGCCGGAGCGGGGGGGACACCGGGGAGCTGTTTTTT	TRBV7-2	TRBJ2-2	TRBD2	few
CASSQDQGGSSTDTQYF	TGCGCCAGCAGCCAAGATCAGGGCGGGAGTAGCACAGATACGCAGTATTTT	TRBV4-1	TRBJ2-3	TRBD2	NA
CASSFPGSAGYTF	TGTGCCAGCAGCTTCCCAGGGTCGGCGGGCTACACCTTC	TRBV5-5	TRBJ1-2	NA	NA
CASSQEGGPSSNTGELFF	TGCGCCAGCAGCCAAGAGGGGGGGCCTAGTTCGAACACCGGGGAGCTGTTTTTT	TRBV4-3	TRBJ2-2	NA	once
CASSYLRQGGETQYF	TGTGCCAGCAGTTATCTCCGACAGGGTGGAGAGACCCAGTACTTC	TRBV6-2/TRBV6-3	TRBJ2-5	TRBD1	NA
CASSRSSEKLFF	TGTGCCAGTAGTAGATCCAGTGAAAAACTGTTTTTT	TRBV19	TRBJ1-4	NA	NA
CASSLVAGRGVVNEQFF	TGTGCCAGCAGCTTAGTGGCGGGTCGGGGGGTCGTCAATGAGCAGTTCTTC	TRBV7-2	TRBJ2-1	TRBD2	NA
CASSRPLGEAYNEQFF	TGTGCCAGCAGCCGACCACTAGGGGAGGCCTACAATGAGCAGTTCTTC	TRBV7-8	TRBJ2-1	NA	NA
CASRYGLAGGNTQYF	TGTGCCAGCAGATACGGACTAGCGGGGGGGAATACGCAGTATTTT	TRBV27	TRBJ2-3	TRBD2	NA
CASSGGQEYQPQHF	TGCGCCAGCAGCGGGGGACAGGAGTATCAGCCCCAGCATTTT	TRBV4-1	TRBJ1-5	TRBD1	few
CASSRTGRETQYF	TGTGCCAGTAGTAGGACAGGGAGGGAGACCCAGTACTTC	TRBV19	TRBJ2-5	TRBD1	once
CASSSRGGLNTEAFF	TGTGCCAGCAGCAGTAGGGGAGGGTTGAACACTGAAGCTTTCTTT	TRBV21-1	TRBJ1-1	NA	NA
CASRTTGSSGNTIYF	TGTGCCAGCAGGACAACAGGGAGCTCTGGAAACACCATATATTTT	TRBV2	TRBJ1-3	NA	NA
CASSLPSLETQYF	TGTGCCAGCAGCTTGCCTAGCCTAGAGACCCAGTACTTC	TRBV5-4	TRBJ2-5	NA	NA
CASSGQGVSGNTIYF	TGTGCCAGTAGTGGACAGGGGGTCTCTGGAAACACCATATATTTT	TRBV19	TRBJ1-3	TRBD1	NA
CASMGGLAVTDTGELFF	TGTGCCAGCATGGGGGGACTAGCGGTAACTGACACCGGGGAGCTGTTTTTT	TRBV2	TRBJ2-2	TRBD2	NA
CASSLVGTGNQPQHF	TGTGCCAGCAGCTTAGTGGGGACAGGGAATCAGCCCCAGCATTTT	TRBV7-2	TRBJ1-5	TRBD1	NA
CASSEQGNNSPLHF	TGTGCCAGCAGTGAGCAGGGGAATAATTCACCCCTCCACTTT	TRBV6-1	TRBJ1-6	NA	NA